This TCR beta chain was documented in a study of T-cell memory formation after mild COVID-19. Germline values: CDR1 SGHRS, CDR2 YFSETQ. The CDR3 has 15 residues. Trimming took off 4 bases at V and 6 bases at J, with 19 bases between the two ends. The sample holds many counts of this clonotype. Antigen unknown. Employing constant-segment primers, 5'RACE generated TCR alpha and TCR beta cDNA libraries bearing sample barcodes and UMIs. TCRdb redid the calling of the 5' RACE reads with MiXCR, one entry per CDR3 protein. Of 100,000 to 150,000 distinct CDR3 sequences in the sample, about 6% were seen once. Notes on the study in general: Among contracting clones, CD4+ were mainly CM/EM and CD8+ enriched in EMRA.

This sequence was found in an adult woman who had mild COVID-19 (a few samples of this study predate the infection). Cell type and time point are not known. The chain has TRBV5-1 and TRBJ1-2; a weak D match, TRBD1 (6 bases). Sequenced material: PBMCs or a T cell subset sorted from them (not recorded which). The CDR3, as DNA: TGCGCCAGCAGCATAAATCCGGGACACCCCAATGGCTACACCTTC. It specifies CASSINPGHPNGYTF.